This T cell receptor beta chain was obtained from a study of circulating tumor DNA in untreated peripheral T-cell lymphoma (TCRdb year 2021). What the work shows at the level of the full study, not this receptor alone: Tumor-specific clonotypes were found in over 75% of patients, coming from about nine tenths of baseline tissues and roughly 69% of baseline serum samples.

Note on this clone: No antigen is known for it. Base-call qualities are not available, and no considerably larger clone is one nucleotide away.

In the germline V gene, CDR1 corresponds to SGHRS and CDR2 to YFSETQ. Taken from cysteine to phenylalanine, the CDR3 has 14 residues. The only DNA kept is the CDR3, 42 bases in frame from the first base. V loses 0 bases, J loses 6 bases, and the germline ends lie 12 bases apart. To find tumor-specific TCR clonotypes, researchers sequenced baseline tumor tissue that had been collected prior to treatment. Next-generation sequencing of T-cell receptor sequences was used to monitor peripheral T-cell lymphoma patients receiving frontline treatment on a trial. Preparation of the library involved the immunoSEQ multiplex PCR assay. TCRdb retrieved this table from immuneACCESS and kept in-frame rearrangements only. Not all clones are present; in checked studies, unresolved V genes account for under half, and no reason is known for the remainder. Recorded for this sample are about 6,600 clones; around three quarters of them occurred a single time. 25% to 35% of the sample rests with the top ten.

The receptor's source is a human donor with peripheral T-cell lymphoma. The specimen was tumor tissue. Recombination connected TRBV5-1 to TRBJ1-2, and possibly TRBD1, on 5 matching bases. The DNA sequence is given as TGCGCCAGCAGCTTGGACGGGGGAGCCCATGGCTACACCTTC. This sequence encodes CASSLDGGAHGYTF.